This TCR beta chain was recorded in a study of PD-1 blockade in classical Hodgkin lymphoma. In the study overall: Patients were treated with nivolumab at 3 mg/kg, and this was given intravenously every 2 weeks. Notes on the study in general: Significantly greater TCR diversity emerged by C4D1 in CD4+ cells but not CD8+ cells. Complete responders had baseline diversity similar to newly diagnosed patients. Among the patients, those starting nivolumab under 1 year after ASCT were excluded.

Time point denoted: cycle 4 day 1 (C4D1), after 6 weeks of nivolumab. There was relapse after autologous stem cell transplantation in every patient, and there was variation in brentuximab vedotin exposure. Germline V lookup: CDR1 MDHEN, CDR2 SYDVKM. This CDR3 region has 20 residues. With V trimmed by 1 base and J by 2 bases, 17 bases remained unmatched. Profiling relied on immunoSEQ multiplex PCR, and the TCRdb table lists in-frame clones only, not all of them. Among roughly 8,000 clones listed, around 88% were seen once. As concerns this clone: Antigen unknown.

The sequence came from a human donor with classical Hodgkin lymphoma. The starting material was peripheral blood mononuclear cells (PBMCs), obtained before the fourth cycle of nivolumab. The chain joins TRBV28 to TRBJ2-3; 8 bases match TRBD2. CDR3 loop: CASSLLAQGTRSHNTDTQYF. CDR3 nucleotides: TGTGCCAGCAGTTTATTGGCCCAGGGGACTAGAAGCCATAACACAGATACGCAGTATTTT.